This T cell receptor beta chain was identified in a study of T cell changes during pregnancy in multiple sclerosis. Germline CDR1 SGDLS, CDR2 YYNGEE. Trimming shortened V by 3 bases and J by 7 bases, and 9 bases separated the two germline ends. CDR3 length: 12 residues. Sequencing used immunoSEQ multiplex PCR; TCRdb keeps in-frame clones, though not all of them. The sample has roughly 100,000 clones; about nine tenths are singletons. The sequence was collected from a female donor in good health, enrolled as a control in a pregnancy study. This chain uses TRBV9 with TRBJ2-3; possible D gene TRBD1, 5 bases. The sample here was peripheral blood, taken after pregnancy. The CDR3: CASSATGYTQYF. DNA for the CDR3: TGTGCCAGCAGCGCAACAGGTTATACGCAGTATTTT.